A single sample gave rise to the 15 T cell receptor beta chains below, sequenced in a study of T cells in Graves' hyperthyroidism and ophthalmopathy. Using RNA transcripts as the source, TCR beta CDR3 regions were amplified. A set of HTBI primers served as the primers for a first-round RT-PCR of the TCR CDR3. TCRdb called the multiplex PCR reads again in MiXCR, with one record for every CDR3 protein. Among 650,000 to 850,000 distinct CDR3 sequences listed, approximately 18% were seen once. Sequencing was performed on blood. All receptors derive from a woman aged 50 to 65 with Graves' hyperthyroidism that later progressed to Graves' ophthalmopathy.

This clonotype has a count of ten or more. Here the CDR3 DNA reads TGTGCCAGCAGTTTAGGGGCAGCGTATGGCTACACCTTC. Translated, it gives CASSLGAAYGYTF. The rearrangement links TRBV12-3 or TRBV12-4 to TRBJ1-2; D is ambiguous. The ends were cut back, 1 base at V and 5 bases at J, with 8 bases in the middle. The CDR3 consists of 13 residues.

The gene calls are TRBV25-1 and TRBJ2-5, with 7 positions matching TRBD1. CDR3 length: 16 amino acids. The trim removed 4 bases at V and 2 bases at J, leaving 10 bases unmatched. Germline values: CDR1 MGHDK, CDR2 SYGVNS. CDR3 DNA: TGTGCCAGCAGTGCGAACAGGGGATTCAGTCAAGAGACCCAGTACTTC. It specifies CASSANRGFSQETQYF.

This clonotype was picked up many times. A read error may produce the germline difference seen at one junction end. V is TRBV20-1 and J is TRBJ1-2; possible D gene TRBD1, 5 bases. The CDR3 is made up of 14 amino acids. Germline V gene data show CDR1 as DFQATT and CDR2 as SNEGSKA (reference sequence). CDR3 region: CSARGAQGDYGYTF. Written as DNA, the CDR3 is TGCAGTGCAAGAGGGGCCCAGGGCGACTATGGCTACACCTTC.

This rearrangement joins TRBV7-2 to TRBJ1-5; 9 bases map to TRBD1. This CDR3 has 14 residues. The V gene's germline CDR1 is SGHTA and CDR2 FQGNSA. Trimming cost V 4 bases and J 6 bases; bases outside gene matches: 4. DNA for the CDR3: TGTGCCAGCAGCTATACAGGGGGCCCTCAGCCCCAGCATTTT. This sequence encodes CASSYTGGPQPQHF. The whole variable domain, filled in from reference TRBV7-2 and TRBJ1-5, reads GAGVSQSPSNKVTEKGKDVELRCDPISGHTALYWYRQSLGQGLEFLIYFQGNSAPDKSGLPSDRFSAERTGGSVSTLTIQRTQQEDSAVYLCASSYTGGPQPQHFGDGTRLSIL.

The chain carries TRBV15 and TRBJ2-2; 9 bases are a match to TRBD2. There are 17 residues in the CDR3. The junction had 7 bases not matched to a gene; V was cut back by 0 bases and J by 5 bases. Germline V gives CDR1 LNHNV, CDR2 YYDKDF (reference sequence). The CDR3 sequence: CATSRDISGRRTGELFF. DNA of the CDR3: TGTGCCACCAGCAGAGATATCAGCGGGAGGCGGACCGGGGAGCTGTTTTTT.

The chain combines TRBV6-1 with TRBJ2-2; possibly TRBD2 for D (6 bases). CDR1 is MNHNS and CDR2 is SASEGT in the germline V gene. The CDR3 loop spans 16 amino acids. Trimming took off 6 bases at V and 1 base at J, with 15 bases between the two ends. The CDR3 DNA sequence: TGTGCCAGCAGCCCGTGGAGGGGAAGGAACACCGGGGAGCTGTTTTTT. Its translation: CASSPWRGRNTGELFF.

This clonotype was observed many times. The genes are TRBV3-1 and TRBJ1-5, with D maybe TRBD1 (5 bases). This CDR3 contains 15 residues. V was trimmed by 1 base and J by 2 bases, leaving 9 bases between them. Germline-derived CDR1 and CDR2 are LGHDT and YNNKEL (reference sequence). The CDR3 reads CASSQGGLGNQPQHF. CDR3 in DNA: TGTGCCAGCAGCCAAGGGGGCCTGGGCAATCAGCCCCAGCATTTT.

The rearrangement links TRBV18 to TRBJ2-3, with a weak D call TRBD1 (6 bases). Germline CDR1 reads KGHSH; CDR2 reads LQKENI. Trimming removed 5 bases at V and 5 bases at J, with 17 bases between. The CDR3 has 15 residues. Written as DNA, the CDR3 is TGTGCCAGCTCAACAGGGTTGTTTGAGCAAGATACGCAGTATTTT. Protein: CASSTGLFEQDTQYF.

The chain is built from TRBV11-2 and TRBJ1-2; a possible D gene is TRBD1 (6 bases). V lost 5 bases to trimming and J lost 4 bases, with 14 bases between them. This CDR3 has 14 residues. CDR1 SGHAT and CDR2 FQNNGV come from the germline V gene. CDR3 region: CASSPDRPPYGYTF. The CDR3 nucleotides read TGTGCCAGCAGCCCAGACAGGCCACCCTATGGCTACACCTTC.

This clonotype occurred once. CDR3 bases: TGTGCCAGCAGCCAGCTACAGGGGGGGAATAGCAATCAGCCCCAGCATTTT. Protein sequence: CASSQLQGGNSNQPQHF. This rearrangement joins TRBV4-2 to TRBJ1-5; 8 bases are a match to TRBD1. J was trimmed by 0 bases and V by 3 bases; bases with no gene match: 7. Germline CDR1 and CDR2: LGHNA and YNFKEQ. This CDR3 spans 17 amino acids.

The V gene is TRBV14, the J gene TRBJ1-2; unclear D gene. Germline V lookup: CDR1 SGHDN, CDR2 FVKESK. The V end lost 0 bases, the J end lost 8 bases, and 10 bases lay between the germline ends. This CDR3 spans 13 amino acids. CDR3 nucleotide sequence: TGTGCCAGCAGCCAAGAATTGGAGTGGGGCTACACCTTC. Translated, it gives CASSQELEWGYTF.

On this clonotype: This may be a read error, as it is one base from a much larger clone. The gene calls are TRBV6-1 and TRBJ2-7; unclear D gene. Germline V gene data show CDR1 as MNHNS and CDR2 as SASEGT. The CDR3 spans 14 residues. The CDR3 spells CASSEDSLSYEQCF. CDR3 bases: TGTGCCAGCAGTGAAGACAGCCTCTCCTACGAGCAGTGCTTC.

For this clonotype: Since a much larger clone is just one base distant, this may be a read error. The chain has TRBV12-3 or TRBV12-4 and TRBJ1-3; 7 bases fit TRBD1. This CDR3 is built from 15 residues. CDR3 in DNA: TGTGCCAGCAGTTCTTGGACAGGTTCTGGAAACACCACATATTTT. It codes for CASSSWTGSGNTTYF.

There are many counts of this clonotype. V and J are TRBV5-1 and TRBJ1-3, with 7 bases matching TRBD1. CDR3 length: 15 amino acids. Germline V gene data show CDR1 as SGHRS and CDR2 as YFSETQ. J was trimmed by 0 bases and V by 4 bases; bases with no gene match: 4. The CDR3 sequence is CASSEGQSSGNTIYF. CDR3 nucleotides: TGCGCCAGCAGCGAGGGACAGTCCTCTGGAAACACCATATATTTT.

This clonotype was detected many times. V usage is TRBV11-2 and J usage is TRBJ1-1, with D maybe TRBD1 (5 bases). The CDR3 totals 15 residues. Germline CDR1 is SGHAT and CDR2 is FQNNGV. The V and J ends lost 1 base and 4 bases respectively, with 13 bases between them. CDR3 sequence: CASSLGSGRGTEAFF. As DNA, the CDR3 is TGTGCCAGCAGCTTAGGTTCAGGGAGGGGCACTGAAGCTTTCTTT.